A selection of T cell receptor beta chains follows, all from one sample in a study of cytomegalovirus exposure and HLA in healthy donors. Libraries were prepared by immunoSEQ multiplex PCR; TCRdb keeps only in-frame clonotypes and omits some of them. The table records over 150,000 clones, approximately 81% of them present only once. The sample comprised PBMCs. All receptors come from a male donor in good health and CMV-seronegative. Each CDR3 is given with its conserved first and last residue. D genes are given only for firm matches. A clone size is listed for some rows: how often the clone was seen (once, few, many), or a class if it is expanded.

CDR3 DNA: TGTGCCAGCAGTGGACCAGGGGTGCGTAATGAGCAGTTCTTC
CDR3 protein: CASSGPGVRNEQFF
V gene: TRBV6-1
D gene: .
J gene: TRBJ2-1
clone size: .

CDR3 DNA: TGTGCCAGCGCCCCCCGCGGGGGCGGCGTGCAGCCCCAGCATTTT
CDR3 protein: CASAPRGGGVQPQHF
V gene: TRBV6-5
D gene: .
J gene: TRBJ1-5
clone size: .

CDR3 DNA: TGTGCCAGCAGTACAACCCGGGGACAGGGGGCTAGCGGGGCCCCCCAGACCTACGAGCAGTACTTC
CDR3 protein: CASSTTRGQGASGAPQTYEQYF
V gene: TRBV28
D gene: TRBD1
J gene: TRBJ2-7
clone size: .

CDR3 DNA: TGTGCCAGCAGCCGTACTAGCGGCTCCTACAATGAGCAGTTCTTC
CDR3 protein: CASSRTSGSYNEQFF
V gene: TRBV6-5
D gene: TRBD2
J gene: TRBJ2-1
clone size: .

CDR3 DNA: TGTGCCAGTAGTATTGTCGGGACAGGGACCTACGAGCAGTACTTC
CDR3 protein: CASSIVGTGTYEQYF
V gene: TRBV19
D gene: TRBD1
J gene: TRBJ2-7
clone size: .

CDR3 DNA: TGCGCCAGCAGCTTTTCCGGGACAGGGAGGGGACAAGAGACCCAGTACTTC
CDR3 protein: CASSFSGTGRGQETQYF
V gene: TRBV5-1
D gene: TRBD1
J gene: TRBJ2-5
clone size: few

CDR3 DNA: TGTGCCAGTAGTCCGGACAGATCCTACGAGCAGTACTTC
CDR3 protein: CASSPDRSYEQYF
V gene: TRBV19
D gene: .
J gene: TRBJ2-7
clone size: few

CDR3 DNA: TGTGCCAGCAGCCGCGGGAGCCGAACCCCCTACAATGAGCAGTTCTTC
CDR3 protein: CASSRGSRTPYNEQFF
V gene: TRBV7-9
D gene: TRBD2
J gene: TRBJ2-1
clone size: few

CDR3 DNA: TGTGCCAGCAGCTTAGGGGAGATCAATCAGCCCCAGCATTTT
CDR3 protein: CASSLGEINQPQHF
V gene: TRBV7-3
D gene: .
J gene: TRBJ1-5
clone size: .

CDR3 DNA: TGTGCCAGCAGCGTGGAGGTTCTAAGTGAAAAACTGTTTTTT
CDR3 protein: CASSVEVLSEKLFF
V gene: TRBV9
D gene: .
J gene: TRBJ1-4
clone size: .

CDR3 DNA: TGCGCCAGCAGCTTGGGCCCAGGGGCCGACTACGAGCAGTACTTC
CDR3 protein: CASSLGPGADYEQYF
V gene: TRBV5-1
D gene: .
J gene: TRBJ2-7
clone size: .

CDR3 DNA: TGTGCCAGCGGAGGGACGGTCGCCTCCTACGAGCAGTACTTC
CDR3 protein: CASGGTVASYEQYF
V gene: TRBV6-6
D gene: .
J gene: TRBJ2-7
clone size: .

CDR3 DNA: TGTGCCAGTAGTATTAGTGACAGGGGGCGATTGAACACTGAAGCTTTCTTT
CDR3 protein: CASSISDRGRLNTEAFF
V gene: TRBV19
D gene: TRBD1
J gene: TRBJ1-1
clone size: .

CDR3 DNA: TGTGCCATCAAAAAGCGGGGGACCACAGATACGCAGTATTTT
CDR3 protein: CAIKKRGTTDTQYF
V gene: TRBV10-3
D gene: TRBD2
J gene: TRBJ2-3
clone size: once